This T cell receptor (beta chain) was retrieved from a study of tissue T cells after allogeneic stem cell transplantation. Across the study: Pathologist H&E review favored samples with visible lymphocytes for sequencing among multiple samples. Study findings and constraints: Sampling depth was limited, and the cohort was small and clinically varied. TCR repertoires tracked anatomic similarity, regardless of disease or transplant status.

The CDR3 totals 15 residues. Germline V gene sequence: CDR1 WNHNN, CDR2 SYGVQD (reference sequence). The V end was cut by 0 bases, the J end by 2 bases, with 11 bases between. As concerns this clone: Its specificity is not known.

TCRbeta CDR3 was sequenced at survey depth with template counts. Profiled with immunoSEQ multiplex PCR; TCRdb holds only in-frame clones, not every one. Of 2,500 to 3,000 clones in the sample, about 59% were seen once. Enrolled prospectively were adult allogeneic hematopoietic cell transplant recipients whose graft-versus-host disease was steroid-refractory. The receptor was isolated from a male patient over 55 with steroid-refractory graft-versus-host disease after an allogeneic stem cell transplant. The graft donor may account for some of the T cells. The rearrangement links TRBV10-1 to TRBJ2-7; D gene ambiguous. Material: duodenal tissue, obtained at autopsy. CDR3 residues: CASSESPGRTYEQYF. The CDR3 DNA sequence: TGCGCCAGCAGTGAGTCCCCGGGCAGGACCTACGAGCAGTACTTC.